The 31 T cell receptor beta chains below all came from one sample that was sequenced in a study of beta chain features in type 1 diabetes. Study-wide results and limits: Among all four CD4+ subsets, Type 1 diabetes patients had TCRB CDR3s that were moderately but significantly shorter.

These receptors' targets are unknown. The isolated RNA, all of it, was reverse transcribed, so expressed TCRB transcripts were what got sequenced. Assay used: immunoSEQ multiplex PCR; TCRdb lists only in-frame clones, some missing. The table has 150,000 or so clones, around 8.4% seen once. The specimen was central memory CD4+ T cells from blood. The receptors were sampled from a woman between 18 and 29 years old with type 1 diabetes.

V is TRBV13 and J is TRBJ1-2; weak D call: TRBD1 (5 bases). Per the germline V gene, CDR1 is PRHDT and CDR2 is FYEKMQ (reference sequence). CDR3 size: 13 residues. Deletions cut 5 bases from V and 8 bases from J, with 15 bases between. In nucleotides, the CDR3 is TGTGCCAGCAGCCGGGACTCCGCGAACGGCTACACCTTC. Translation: CASSRDSANGYTF.

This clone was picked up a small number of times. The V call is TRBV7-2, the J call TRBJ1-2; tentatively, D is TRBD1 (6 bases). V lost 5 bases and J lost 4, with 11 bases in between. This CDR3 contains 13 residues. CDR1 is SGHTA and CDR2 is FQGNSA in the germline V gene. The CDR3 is CASSVGQLYGYTF. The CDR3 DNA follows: TGTGCCAGCAGCGTTGGACAGCTCTATGGCTACACCTTC. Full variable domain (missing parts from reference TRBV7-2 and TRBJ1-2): GAGVSQSPSNKVTEKGKDVELRCDPISGHTALYWYRQSLGQGLEFLIYFQGNSAPDKSGLPSDRFSAERTGGSVSTLTIQRTQQEDSAVYLCASSVGQLYGYTFGSGTRLTVV.

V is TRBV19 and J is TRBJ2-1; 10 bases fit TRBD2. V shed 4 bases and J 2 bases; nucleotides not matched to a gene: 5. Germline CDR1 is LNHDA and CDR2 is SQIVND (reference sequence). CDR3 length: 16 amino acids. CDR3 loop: CASSTLAGVTYNEQFF. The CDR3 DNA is TGTGCCAGTAGTACCCTAGCGGGAGTGACCTACAATGAGCAGTTCTTC.

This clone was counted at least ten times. CDR3 sequence: CALRGDKETQYF. The CDR3 DNA reads as TGTGCCCTCAGAGGCGATAAAGAGACCCAGTACTTC. The rearrangement uses TRBV7-9 and TRBJ2-5, with D unresolved. Per the germline V gene, CDR1 is SEHNR and CDR2 is FQNEAQ (reference sequence). Trimming took 11 bases from V and 3 from J, leaving 13 bases between them. The CDR3 loop spans 12 amino acids.

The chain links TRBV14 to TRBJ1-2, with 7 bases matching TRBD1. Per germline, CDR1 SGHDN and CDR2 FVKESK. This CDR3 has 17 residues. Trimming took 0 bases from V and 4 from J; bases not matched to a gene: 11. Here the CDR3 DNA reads TGTGCCAGCAGCCAAGATCCCACAGGGGCCCTTCCCTATGGCTACACCTTC. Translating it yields CASSQDPTGALPYGYTF.

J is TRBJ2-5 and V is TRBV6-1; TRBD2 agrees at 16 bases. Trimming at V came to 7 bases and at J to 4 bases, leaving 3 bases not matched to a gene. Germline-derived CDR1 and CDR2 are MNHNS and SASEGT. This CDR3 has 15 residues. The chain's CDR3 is CASTGLAGGGETQYF. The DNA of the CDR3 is TGTGCCAGCACGGGACTAGCGGGGGGGGGAGAGACCCAGTACTTC.

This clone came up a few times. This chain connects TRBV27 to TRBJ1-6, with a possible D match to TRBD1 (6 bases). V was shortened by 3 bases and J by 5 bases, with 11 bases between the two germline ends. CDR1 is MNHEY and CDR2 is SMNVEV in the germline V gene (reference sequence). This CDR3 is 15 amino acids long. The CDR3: CASSFRGAHNSPLHF. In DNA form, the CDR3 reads TGTGCCAGCAGTTTTCGGGGGGCGCATAATTCACCCCTCCACTTT.

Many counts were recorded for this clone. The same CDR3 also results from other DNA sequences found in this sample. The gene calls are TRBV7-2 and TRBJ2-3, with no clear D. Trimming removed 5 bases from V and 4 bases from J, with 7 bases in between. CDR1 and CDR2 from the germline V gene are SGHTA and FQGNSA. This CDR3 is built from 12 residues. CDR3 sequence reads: CASSPRSDTQYF. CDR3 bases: TGTGCCAGCAGCCCCCGGTCAGATACGCAGTATTTT.

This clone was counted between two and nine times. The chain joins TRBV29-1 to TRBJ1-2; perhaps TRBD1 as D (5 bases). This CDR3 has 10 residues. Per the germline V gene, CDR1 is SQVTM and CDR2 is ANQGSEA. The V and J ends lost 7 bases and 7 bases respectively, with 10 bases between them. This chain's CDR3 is CSDDRSGYTF. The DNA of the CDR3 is TGCAGCGACGACAGAAGTGGCTACACCTTC.

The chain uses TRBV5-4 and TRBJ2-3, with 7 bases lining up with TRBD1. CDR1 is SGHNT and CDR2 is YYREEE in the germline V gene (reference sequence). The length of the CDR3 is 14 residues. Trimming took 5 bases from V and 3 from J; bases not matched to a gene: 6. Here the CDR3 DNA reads TGTGCCAGCAGGATCGACAGGGCGACAGATACGCAGTATTTT. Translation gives CASRIDRATDTQYF. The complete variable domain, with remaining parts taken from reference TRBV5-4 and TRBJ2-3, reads ETGVTQSPTHLIKTRGQQVTLRCSSQSGHNTVSWYQQALGQGPQFIFQYYREEENGRGNFPPRFSGLQFPNYSSELNVNALELDDSALYLCASRIDRATDTQYFGPGTRLTVL.

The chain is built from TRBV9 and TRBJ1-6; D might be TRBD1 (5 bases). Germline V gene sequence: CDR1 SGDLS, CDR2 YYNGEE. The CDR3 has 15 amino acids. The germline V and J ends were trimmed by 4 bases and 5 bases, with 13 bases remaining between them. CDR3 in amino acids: CASSQTGSDNSPLHF. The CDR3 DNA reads TGTGCCAGCAGCCAAACAGGATCGGATAATTCACCCCTCCACTTT.

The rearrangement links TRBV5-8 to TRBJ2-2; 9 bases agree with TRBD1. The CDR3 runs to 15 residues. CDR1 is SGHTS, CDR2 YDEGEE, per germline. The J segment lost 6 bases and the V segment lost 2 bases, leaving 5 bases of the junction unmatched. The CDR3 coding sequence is TGTGCCAGCAGCTTCCGGGACAGGGTGGCCGGGGAGCTGTTTTTT. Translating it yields CASSFRDRVAGELFF.

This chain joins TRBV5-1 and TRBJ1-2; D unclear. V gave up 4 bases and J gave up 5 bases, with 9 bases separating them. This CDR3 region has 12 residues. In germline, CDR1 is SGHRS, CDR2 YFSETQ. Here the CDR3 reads CASSPGVYGYTF. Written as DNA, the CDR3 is TGCGCCAGCAGCCCCGGGGTGTATGGCTACACCTTC.

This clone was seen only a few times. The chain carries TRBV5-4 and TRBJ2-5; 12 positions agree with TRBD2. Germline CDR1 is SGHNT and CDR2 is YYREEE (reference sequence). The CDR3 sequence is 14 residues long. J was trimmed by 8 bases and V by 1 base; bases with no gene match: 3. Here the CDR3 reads CASSLRLAGATQYF. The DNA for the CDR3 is TGTGCCAGCAGCTTGCGACTAGCGGGGGCTACCCAGTACTTC. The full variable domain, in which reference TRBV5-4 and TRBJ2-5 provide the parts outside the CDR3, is ETGVTQSPTHLIKTRGQQVTLRCSSQSGHNTVSWYQQALGQGPQFIFQYYREEENGRGNFPPRFSGLQFPNYSSELNVNALELDDSALYLCASSLRLAGATQYFGPGTRLLVL.

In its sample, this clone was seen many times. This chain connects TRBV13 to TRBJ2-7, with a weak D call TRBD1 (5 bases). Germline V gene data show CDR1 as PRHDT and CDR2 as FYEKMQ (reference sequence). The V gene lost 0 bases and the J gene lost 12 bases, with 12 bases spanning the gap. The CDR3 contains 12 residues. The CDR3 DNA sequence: TGTGCCAGCAGCTTAGGCCTGAGACAGCCGTACTTC. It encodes CASSLGLRQPYF.

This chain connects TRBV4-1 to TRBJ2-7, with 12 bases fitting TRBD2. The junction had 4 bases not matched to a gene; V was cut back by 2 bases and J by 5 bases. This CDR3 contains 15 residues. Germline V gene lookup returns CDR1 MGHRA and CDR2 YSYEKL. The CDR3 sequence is CASSQLAGGSHEQYF. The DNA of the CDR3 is TGCGCCAGCAGCCAACTAGCGGGAGGGTCCCACGAGCAGTACTTC.

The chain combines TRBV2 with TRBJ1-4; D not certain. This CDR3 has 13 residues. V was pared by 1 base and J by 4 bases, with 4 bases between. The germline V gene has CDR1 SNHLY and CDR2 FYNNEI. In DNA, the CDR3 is TGTGCCAGCAGTGAAGGCAGTAATGAAAAACTGTTTTTT. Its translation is CASSEGSNEKLFF.

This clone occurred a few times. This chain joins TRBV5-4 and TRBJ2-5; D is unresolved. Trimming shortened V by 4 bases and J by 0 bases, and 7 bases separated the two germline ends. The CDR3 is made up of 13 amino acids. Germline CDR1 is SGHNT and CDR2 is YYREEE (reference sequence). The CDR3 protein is CASSHRDQETQYF. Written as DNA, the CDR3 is TGTGCCAGCAGCCACCGGGACCAAGAGACCCAGTACTTC.

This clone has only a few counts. DNA of the CDR3: TGTGCCAGCAGATTGTCGACGGACTATTACAATGAGCAGTTCTTC. This translates into CASRLSTDYYNEQFF. The chain uses TRBV14 and TRBJ2-1, with TRBD2 as a possible D gene (6 bases). Trimming left V 6 bases short and J 4 bases short, with 16 bases between. CDR1 and CDR2 from the germline V gene are SGHDN and FVKESK. This CDR3 is 15 amino acids long.

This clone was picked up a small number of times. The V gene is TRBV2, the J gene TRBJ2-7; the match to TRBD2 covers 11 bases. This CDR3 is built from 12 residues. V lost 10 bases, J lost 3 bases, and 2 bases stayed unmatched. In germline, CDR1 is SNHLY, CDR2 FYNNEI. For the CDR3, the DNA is TGTGCCATCGGGACTAGCGGCTACGAGCAGTACTTC. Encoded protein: CAIGTSGYEQYF. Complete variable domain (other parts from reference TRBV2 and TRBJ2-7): EPEVTQTPSHQVTQMGQEVILRCVPISNHLYFYWYRQILGQKVEFLVSFYNNEISEKSEIFDDQFSVERPDGSNFTLKIRSTKLEDSAMYFCAIGTSGYEQYFGPGTRLTVT.

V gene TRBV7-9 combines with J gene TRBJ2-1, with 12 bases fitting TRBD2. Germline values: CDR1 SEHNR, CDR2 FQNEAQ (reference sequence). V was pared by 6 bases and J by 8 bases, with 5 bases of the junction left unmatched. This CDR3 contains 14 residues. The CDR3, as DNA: TGTGCCAGCAGGACCCTAGCGGGAGGGCATGAGCAGTTCTTC. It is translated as CASRTLAGGHEQFF.

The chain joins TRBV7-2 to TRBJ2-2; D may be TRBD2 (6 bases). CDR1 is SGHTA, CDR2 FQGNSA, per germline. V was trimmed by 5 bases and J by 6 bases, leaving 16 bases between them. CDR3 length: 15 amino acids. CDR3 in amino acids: CASSPTRGEAGELFF. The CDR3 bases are TGTGCCAGCAGCCCGACTAGAGGGGAAGCCGGGGAGCTGTTTTTT.

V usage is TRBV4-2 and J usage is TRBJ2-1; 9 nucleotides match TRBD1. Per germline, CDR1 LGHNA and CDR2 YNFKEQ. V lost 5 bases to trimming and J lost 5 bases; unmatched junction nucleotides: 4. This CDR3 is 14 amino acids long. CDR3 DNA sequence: TGTGCCAGCAGCTGGAGGGACAGGGACAATGAGCAGTTCTTC. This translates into CASSWRDRDNEQFF.

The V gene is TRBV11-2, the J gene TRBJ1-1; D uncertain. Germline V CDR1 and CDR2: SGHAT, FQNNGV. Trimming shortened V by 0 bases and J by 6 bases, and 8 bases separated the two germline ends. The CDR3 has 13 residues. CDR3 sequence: CASSLEPGPEAFF. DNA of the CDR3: TGTGCCAGCAGCTTAGAGCCTGGGCCTGAAGCTTTCTTT.

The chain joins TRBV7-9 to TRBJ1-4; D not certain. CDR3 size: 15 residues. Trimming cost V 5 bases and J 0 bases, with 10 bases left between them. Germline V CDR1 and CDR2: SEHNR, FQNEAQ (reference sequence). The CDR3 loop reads CASSPRTATNEKLFF. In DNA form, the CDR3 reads TGTGCCAGCAGCCCTAGGACTGCAACTAATGAAAAACTGTTTTTT.

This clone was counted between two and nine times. The CDR3 loop reads CASSIGQGEGYTF. In DNA form, the CDR3 reads TGTGCCAGCAGCATCGGACAGGGCGAAGGCTACACCTTC. This chain uses TRBV11-2 with TRBJ1-2; TRBD1 aligns across 8 bases. Germline CDR1 is SGHAT and CDR2 is FQNNGV. V was clipped by 5 bases and J by 8 bases; unmatched bases: 7. The CDR3 runs 13 residues. Full variable domain (missing parts from reference TRBV11-2 and TRBJ1-2): EAGVAQSPRYKIIEKRQSVAFWCNPISGHATLYWYQQILGQGPKLLIQFQNNGVVDDSQLPKDRFSAERLKGVDSTLKIQPAKLEDSAVYLCASSIGQGEGYTFGSGTRLTVV.

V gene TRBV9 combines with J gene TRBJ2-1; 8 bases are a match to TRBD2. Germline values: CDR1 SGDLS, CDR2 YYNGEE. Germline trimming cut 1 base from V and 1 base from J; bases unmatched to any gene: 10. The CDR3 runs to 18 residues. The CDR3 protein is CASSVRAGGPLSYNEQFF. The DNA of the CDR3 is TGTGCCAGCAGCGTAAGGGCGGGGGGCCCCCTGTCCTACAATGAGCAGTTCTTC. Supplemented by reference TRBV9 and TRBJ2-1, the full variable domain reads DSGVTQTPKHLITATGQRVTLRCSPRSGDLSVYWYQQSLDQGLQFLIQYYNGEERAKGNILERFSAQQFPDLHSELNLSSLELGDSALYFCASSVRAGGPLSYNEQFFGPGTRLTVL.

CDR3 loop: CASSQDNRIAGSYEQYF. The CDR3 coding sequence is TGTGCCAGCAGCCAAGATAATAGAATAGCGGGGTCCTACGAGCAGTACTTC. The gene calls are TRBV4-2 and TRBJ2-7, with 8 bases that match TRBD2. Per germline, CDR1 LGHNA and CDR2 YNFKEQ. The CDR3 length is 17 residues. Losses at the gene ends were 0 bases for V and 1 base for J; bases not matched to a gene: 8.

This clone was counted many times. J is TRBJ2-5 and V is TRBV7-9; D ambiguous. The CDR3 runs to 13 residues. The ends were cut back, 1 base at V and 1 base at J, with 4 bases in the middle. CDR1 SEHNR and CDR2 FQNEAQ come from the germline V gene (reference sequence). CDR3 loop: CASSLGSQETQYF. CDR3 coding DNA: TGTGCCAGCAGCTTAGGCAGCCAAGAGACCCAGTACTTC.

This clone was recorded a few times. The CDR3 DNA sequence: TGTGCCAGCAGCTCGGGACAAATTGGGGACTATGGCTACACCTTC. Its translation: CASSSGQIGDYGYTF. This chain uses TRBV7-2 with TRBJ1-2, with a possible D match to TRBD1 (6 bases). The CDR3 spans 15 residues. V was clipped by 4 bases and J by 3 bases, with 15 bases between them. Germline V CDR1 and CDR2: SGHTA, FQGNSA.

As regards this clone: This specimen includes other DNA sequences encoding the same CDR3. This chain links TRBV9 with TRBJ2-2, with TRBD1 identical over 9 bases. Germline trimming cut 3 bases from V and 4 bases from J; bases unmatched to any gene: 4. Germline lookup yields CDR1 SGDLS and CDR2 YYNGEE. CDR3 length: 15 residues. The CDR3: CASSALTGGTGELFF. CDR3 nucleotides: TGTGCCAGCAGCGCCTTGACAGGGGGCACCGGGGAGCTGTTTTTT.